This T cell receptor (beta chain) was sequenced for a study of human T cells and chemical hapten exposure. TCRdb processed the RACE reads anew with MiXCR; each CDR3 protein has one entry. The data contain 150,000 or so distinct CDR3 sequences, more than 14% of them seen just once; the ten biggest clones take up 1.7%. Germline loops: CDR1 MNHNY, CDR2 SVGAGI (reference sequence). CDR3 length: 13 residues. V was cut by 10 bases and J by 5 bases, with 14 bases left in between. Time point described: patch test 1, 2 weeks after DPC sensitization. Treatment denoted: therapeutic diphenylcyclopropenone sensitization with weekly scalp DPC.

The sequence came from a young woman with alopecia areata. Some clones in this sample may be carry-over from other donors' samples. V usage is TRBV6-6 and J usage is TRBJ1-4; D not certain. The source material was whole blood, sampled in connection with sensitization to the hapten diphenylcyclopropenone (DPC). The CDR3 loop is CATLGQANEKLFF. The DNA for the CDR3 is TGTGCCACCCTAGGGCAAGCGAATGAAAAACTGTTTTTT.